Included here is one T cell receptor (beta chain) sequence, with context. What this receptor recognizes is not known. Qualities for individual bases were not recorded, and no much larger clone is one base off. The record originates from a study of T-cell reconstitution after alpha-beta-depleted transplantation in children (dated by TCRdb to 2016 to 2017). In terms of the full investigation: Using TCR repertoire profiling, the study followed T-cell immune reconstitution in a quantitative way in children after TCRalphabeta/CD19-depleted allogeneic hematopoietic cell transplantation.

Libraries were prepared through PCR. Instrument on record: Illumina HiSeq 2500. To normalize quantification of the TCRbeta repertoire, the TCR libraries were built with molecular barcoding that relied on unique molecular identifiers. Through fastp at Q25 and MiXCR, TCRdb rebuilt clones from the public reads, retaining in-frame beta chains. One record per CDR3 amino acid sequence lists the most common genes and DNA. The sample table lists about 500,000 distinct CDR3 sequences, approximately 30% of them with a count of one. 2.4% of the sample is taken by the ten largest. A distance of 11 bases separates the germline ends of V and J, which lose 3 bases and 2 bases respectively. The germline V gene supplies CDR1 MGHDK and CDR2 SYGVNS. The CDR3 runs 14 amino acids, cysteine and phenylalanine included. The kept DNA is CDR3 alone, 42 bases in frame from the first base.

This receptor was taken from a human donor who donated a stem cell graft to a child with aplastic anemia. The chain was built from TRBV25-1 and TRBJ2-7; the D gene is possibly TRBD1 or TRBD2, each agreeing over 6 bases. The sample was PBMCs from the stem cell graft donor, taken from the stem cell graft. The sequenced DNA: TGTGCCAGCAGTGACTATGGGGGGCCCTACGAGCAGTACTTC. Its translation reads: CASSDYGGPYEQYF.